This T cell receptor beta chain is drawn from a study of T-cell memory formation after mild COVID-19 (dated by TCRdb to the early 2020s). For the wider study: Most TCR sequence clusters were specific to one of the two donors. Two young, previously healthy adult volunteers made up the cohort, one male and one female. In a couple of donors, T-cell clones that expanded and contracted after mild COVID-19 were tracked by sequencing TCRalpha and TCRbeta repertoires over time. Results and caveats for the whole study, not just this receptor: SARS-CoV-2 specificity was not confirmed for the second-wave clones peaking on day 37. Contracting CD4+ clones were located mainly in the CM and EM memory subsets, whereas CD8+ clones were found to be enriched in EMRA. The study covered only a couple of mild cases, and larger cohorts including severe cases with pre-infection samples were considered necessary. Clones that contracted from day 15 to 85 showed balanced CD4/CD8 phenotypes, whereas a second wave of clones that expanded from day 15 to 37 leaned towards CD4+. Some responding clones were detected in pre-infection memory, suggesting pre-existing cross-reactive memory T cells joined the SARS-CoV-2 response.

TCRdb lists the instrument as Illumina NovaSeq 6000. cDNA libraries for TCRalpha and TCRbeta were prepared by 5'RACE using constant-segment primers, with sample barcodes and unique molecular identifiers added. RNA was extracted from every sample with Trizol reagent. Amplification of the libraries took two PCR steps, and the second step added a second sample barcode plus Illumina TruSeq adapters. The libraries were sequenced on an Illumina NovaSeq using 2 x 150 bp paired-end reads. The study's processing was this. With migec v1.2.7, reads were demultiplexed and then collapsed into UMI-guided consensus sequences. Using mixcr v2.1.11, UMI consensuses were aligned to TRA and TRB V and J templates and then assembled into clonotypes. Clonotypes were classified as expanded or contracted when called significant by both edgeR and NoisET, with noise models trained on biological replicates. For edgeR calls, the thresholds were a false discovery rate-adjusted p below 0.01 and a log2 fold-change of 1. As an exploratory analysis of dynamics, max-normalized trajectories of the 1000 most abundant clonotypes were examined with PCA combined with hierarchical clustering. Separately sequenced CD4+ and CD8+ repertoires were used to assign a CD4 or CD8 phenotype to each responding clone. TCRdb reprocessed the public reads (quality trimming at Q25 with fastp, clone calling with MiXCR) and kept in-frame beta chains. Rows with one shared CDR3 protein collapse into an entry with the most common genes and DNA. These V and J calls derive from TCRdb rather than the authors' analysis. The sample includes about 200,000 distinct CDR3 sequences, with 9.5% to 10% observed a single time. The top ten constitute approximately 3.3% of the sample.

PBMCs were isolated by Ficoll-Paque density gradient centrifugation. In its sample, this clonotype was seen a few times. Its antigen is not yet known. Base qualities are not provided; no much larger clone lies one nucleotide away. Including cysteine and phenylalanine, the CDR3 has 12 amino acids. The CDR3 DNA has 36 bases and is translated from base 1. V and J lose 7 bases and 7 bases, and a span of 14 bases separates them. The germline V gene encodes CDR1 SGDLS and CDR2 YYNGEE. The chain is made from TRBV9 and TRBJ2-5; possibly the D gene is TRBD1, per 6 matching bases. The source is a man between 18 and 29 years old who had mild COVID-19 (a few samples of this study predate the infection). The sample titles of this study are shuffled in the database, so cell type and time point are left out; the donor was told from shared clones. The sequenced material came from PBMCs or a T cell subset sorted from them (not recorded which). The CDR3 is CASAGDWGTQYF. The nucleotide sequence is given as TGTGCCAGCGCAGGGGATTGGGGGACCCAGTACTTC.